This T cell receptor (beta chain) is drawn from a study of shared clonotypes between healthy human individuals. The germline gives CDR1 SGHTA, CDR2 FQGNSA. This CDR3 is built from 15 residues. After removal of 5 bases from V and 6 bases from J, the junction contained 10 bases not matched to a gene. This clone came up once. Using immunoSEQ multiplex PCR, the repertoire was profiled, and TCRdb retains in-frame clones only, with some absent. The sample has roughly 640,000 clones, about 74% seen once; the top ten hold approximately 1.7%. The sequencing sample was made of memory CD4+ T cells sorted from blood. Documented subset: CD45RA-negative fraction. J is TRBJ2-7 and V is TRBV7-2, with 10 bases that match TRBD2. The TCR originated in a woman aged 25 to 39 in good health. In DNA form, the CDR3 reads TGTGCCAGCAGCCTACTAGCGGGATCTCTCGGCGAGCAGTACTTC. Encoded protein: CASSLLAGSLGEQYF.